This is a list of T cell receptor beta chains from one sample in a study of T cell repertoires in cytomegalovirus infection. Which antigens these TCRs recognize remains unknown. TCRdb passed the reads through MiXCR, listing each CDR3 protein once. Among around 310,000 distinct CDR3 sequences listed, approximately 32% were seen once. The specimen was cultured PBMCs, collected from culture after CMV antigen stimulation. The receptors stem from a human donor in good health (CMV status not recorded). Some clones in this sample may be carry-over from other donors' samples. CDR3s include the opening cysteine and the closing phenylalanine or tryptophan. D genes are given only for firm matches. Where a row states a size, it is once, few, many or the class of an expanded clone; other rows omit it.

abundance: few; v_gene: TRBV6-2/TRBV6-3; j_gene: TRBJ2-5; d_gene: TRBD1; CDR3nt: TGTGCCAGCAGTTACCCCACGGGACAGGGGGTATGGGGCCAAGAGACCCAGTACTTC; CDR3aa: CASSYPTGQGVWGQETQYF
abundance: .; v_gene: TRBV5-4; j_gene: TRBJ2-1; d_gene: TRBD1; CDR3nt: TGTGCCAGCAGCCCCGGTCCAGGGGGCCTTGACTCCTACAATGAGCAGTTCTTC; CDR3aa: CASSPGPGGLDSYNEQFF
abundance: once; v_gene: TRBV12-3/TRBV12-4; j_gene: TRBJ2-6; d_gene: TRBD2; CDR3nt: TGTGCCAGCAGTAACGGGGGGTCTGGGGCCAACGTCCTGACTTTC; CDR3aa: CASSNGGSGANVLTF
abundance: .; v_gene: TRBV27; j_gene: TRBJ1-5; d_gene: .; CDR3nt: TGTGCCAGCGGCTGGGGGGGAAAGATTCAGCCCCAGCATTTT; CDR3aa: CASGWGGKIQPQHF
abundance: many; v_gene: TRBV7-8; j_gene: TRBJ1-1; d_gene: .; CDR3nt: TGTGCCAGCAGCTTAACAAGTAGTGGACCCCTGAACACTGAAGCTTTCTTT; CDR3aa: CASSLTSSGPLNTEAFF
abundance: .; v_gene: TRBV10-3; j_gene: TRBJ2-3; d_gene: TRBD2; CDR3nt: TGTGCCATCAGTGGGACTAGCGGGGGGATTAGCACAGATACGCAGTATTTT; CDR3aa: CAISGTSGGISTDTQYF
abundance: few; v_gene: TRBV7-8; j_gene: TRBJ1-2; d_gene: TRBD1; CDR3nt: TGTGCCAGCAGTTTTACAGGGGGAAGGGAGTACACCTTC; CDR3aa: CASSFTGGREYTF
abundance: .; v_gene: TRBV29-1; j_gene: TRBJ1-1; d_gene: TRBD1; CDR3nt: TGCAGCGTTGAACCCGTGGGACAGACAGAAGCTTTCTTT; CDR3aa: CSVEPVGQTEAFF
abundance: .; v_gene: TRBV12-3/TRBV12-4; j_gene: TRBJ1-5; d_gene: TRBD1; CDR3nt: TGTGCCAGCAGTTACACAGGGGTTAGTAATCAGCCCCAGCATTTT; CDR3aa: CASSYTGVSNQPQHF
abundance: few; v_gene: TRBV7-8; j_gene: TRBJ1-2; d_gene: TRBD1; CDR3nt: TGTGCCAGCAGCTTAGCGGGACAGGGGGATGGCTACACCTTC; CDR3aa: CASSLAGQGDGYTF
abundance: many; v_gene: TRBV15; j_gene: TRBJ2-3; d_gene: TRBD2; CDR3nt: TGTGCCACCAGCGGGGAGCGGGGTAGCACAGATACGCAGTATTTT; CDR3aa: CATSGERGSTDTQYF
abundance: .; v_gene: TRBV9; j_gene: TRBJ2-7; d_gene: .; CDR3nt: TGTGCCAGCAGCGTAGGGACCGTGAGCTCCTACGAGCAGTACTTC; CDR3aa: CASSVGTVSSYEQYF
abundance: .; v_gene: TRBV12-3/TRBV12-4; j_gene: TRBJ1-2; d_gene: .; CDR3nt: TGTGCCAGCATGAGGGGCCAAGGCTATGGCTACACCTTC; CDR3aa: CASMRGQGYGYTF
abundance: .; v_gene: TRBV5-5; j_gene: TRBJ1-4; d_gene: .; CDR3nt: TGTGCCAGCAGCCCGACGACCGGATTTAATGAAAAACTGTTTTTT; CDR3aa: CASSPTTGFNEKLFF
abundance: .; v_gene: TRBV6-6; j_gene: TRBJ1-5; d_gene: .; CDR3nt: TGTGCCAGCAGTTACGGCAATCAGCCCCAGCATTTT; CDR3aa: CASSYGNQPQHF
abundance: .; v_gene: TRBV20-1; j_gene: TRBJ2-7; d_gene: TRBD2; CDR3nt: TGCAGTACCGGACTAGCGGGAGACTACGAGCAGTACTTC; CDR3aa: CSTGLAGDYEQYF
abundance: .; v_gene: TRBV6-1; j_gene: TRBJ1-2; d_gene: .; CDR3nt: TGTGCCAGCAGTGAGACATTTAACTATGGCTACACCTTC; CDR3aa: CASSETFNYGYTF
abundance: once; v_gene: TRBV2; j_gene: TRBJ2-1; d_gene: TRBD2; CDR3nt: TGTGCCAGCAGTGAAGGGCTAGCGGGAATGTTCTTC; CDR3aa: CASSEGLAGMFF
abundance: few; v_gene: TRBV7-3; j_gene: TRBJ1-1; d_gene: TRBD1; CDR3nt: TGTGCCAGCAGCACCCAGCAGGGGGTTGGAGCTTTCTTT; CDR3aa: CASSTQQGVGAFF
abundance: .; v_gene: TRBV5-4; j_gene: TRBJ1-1; d_gene: .; CDR3nt: TGTGCCACCCACAGGGATACCTTGAACACTGAAGCTTTCTTT; CDR3aa: CATHRDTLNTEAFF
abundance: .; v_gene: TRBV6-8; j_gene: TRBJ2-1; d_gene: TRBD2; CDR3nt: TGTGCCAGCAGCGAGGGACTAAACACGGAGTTCTTC; CDR3aa: CASSEGLNTEFF
abundance: .; v_gene: TRBV6-6; j_gene: TRBJ2-3; d_gene: TRBD2; CDR3nt: TGTGCCAGCAGTTACTCGGAAACTAGCGGGGCAGATACGCAGTATTTT; CDR3aa: CASSYSETSGADTQYF
abundance: few; v_gene: TRBV19; j_gene: TRBJ2-4; d_gene: .; CDR3nt: TGTGCCAGTAGTTCCATCGGCCCGGCCAAAAACATTCAGTACTTC; CDR3aa: CASSSIGPAKNIQYF
abundance: .; v_gene: TRBV10-3; j_gene: TRBJ2-1; d_gene: .; CDR3nt: TGTGCCATCAGTGAGTCCCCTGGGGATGAGCAGTTCTTC; CDR3aa: CAISESPGDEQFF
abundance: many; v_gene: TRBV7-8; j_gene: TRBJ2-1; d_gene: .; CDR3nt: TGTGCCAGCACTCTGTATAAGCCGAGCTCCTACAATGAGCAGTTCTTC; CDR3aa: CASTLYKPSSYNEQFF
abundance: .; v_gene: TRBV18; j_gene: TRBJ1-1; d_gene: TRBD1; CDR3nt: TGTGCCAGCTCCCTTCTTGTAGGGGGCCTCGACACTGAAGCTTTCTTT; CDR3aa: CASSLLVGGLDTEAFF
abundance: .; v_gene: TRBV12-3/TRBV12-4; j_gene: TRBJ1-1; d_gene: TRBD1; CDR3nt: TGTGCCAGCAGTTCGCCAACGGACAGGAGTCCTGAAGCTTTCTTT; CDR3aa: CASSSPTDRSPEAFF
abundance: many; v_gene: TRBV6-1; j_gene: TRBJ2-2; d_gene: TRBD1; CDR3nt: TGTGCCAGCAGTTTGTTGACAGGGGGGAGAACCGGGGAGCTGTTTTTT; CDR3aa: CASSLLTGGRTGELFF
abundance: few; v_gene: TRBV7-2; j_gene: TRBJ1-2; d_gene: .; CDR3nt: TGTGCCAGCAGCTGGCGGGGGGAAAGTGGCTACACCTTC; CDR3aa: CASSWRGESGYTF
abundance: many; v_gene: TRBV20-1; j_gene: TRBJ2-1; d_gene: .; CDR3nt: TGCAGTGCTAGAGACCCCCTAAGGGAGAGCTCCTACAATGAGCAGTTCTTC; CDR3aa: CSARDPLRESSYNEQFF
abundance: .; v_gene: TRBV7-6; j_gene: TRBJ2-1; d_gene: TRBD2; CDR3nt: TGTGCCAGCAGCTTAGTTGTAGCGGGGGGACCCCTCAATGAGCAGTTCTTC; CDR3aa: CASSLVVAGGPLNEQFF
abundance: .; v_gene: TRBV6-1; j_gene: TRBJ1-3; d_gene: .; CDR3nt: TGTGCCAGCAGTGATGGACAAACCTCTGGAAACACCATATATTTT; CDR3aa: CASSDGQTSGNTIYF
abundance: .; v_gene: TRBV7-2; j_gene: TRBJ2-1; d_gene: .; CDR3nt: TGTGCCAGCAGCGGTGGGCCGGGACGGCACTACAATGAGCAGTTCTTC; CDR3aa: CASSGGPGRHYNEQFF
abundance: few; v_gene: TRBV7-9; j_gene: TRBJ1-2; d_gene: .; CDR3nt: TGTGCCAGCAGCTTAGCCAGGGCGATGAGTTATGGCTACACCTTC; CDR3aa: CASSLARAMSYGYTF
abundance: .; v_gene: TRBV7-2; j_gene: TRBJ1-5; d_gene: .; CDR3nt: TGTGCCAGCAGCTACAGTGGATATGGTCAGCCCCAGCATTTT; CDR3aa: CASSYSGYGQPQHF
abundance: .; v_gene: TRBV7-2; j_gene: TRBJ1-4; d_gene: .; CDR3nt: TGTGCCAGCAGCCGGGGGGTTGGTGAAAAACTGTTTTTT; CDR3aa: CASSRGVGEKLFF
abundance: few; v_gene: TRBV12-3/TRBV12-4; j_gene: TRBJ2-2; d_gene: .; CDR3nt: TGTGCCAGCAGTTCTGAGCGGGTGCCCACCGGGGAGCTGTTTTTT; CDR3aa: CASSSERVPTGELFF
abundance: .; v_gene: TRBV4-1; j_gene: TRBJ1-2; d_gene: TRBD1; CDR3nt: TGCGCCAGCAGCCAAGTCACAGGGGGAAACTATGGCTACACCTTC; CDR3aa: CASSQVTGGNYGYTF
abundance: few; v_gene: TRBV7-9; j_gene: TRBJ1-1; d_gene: .; CDR3nt: TGTGCCAGCAGCTTACTATCAGGGGTTACTGAAGCTTTCTTT; CDR3aa: CASSLLSGVTEAFF
abundance: few; v_gene: TRBV24-1; j_gene: TRBJ2-1; d_gene: .; CDR3nt: TGTGCCACCAGTGATTCGGGTCTTAAGAGGAATGAGCAGTTCTTC; CDR3aa: CATSDSGLKRNEQFF
abundance: .; v_gene: TRBV6-1; j_gene: TRBJ2-7; d_gene: TRBD1; CDR3nt: TGTGCCAGCAGTGCCCAGGACAGGAACTCCTACGAGCAGTACTTC; CDR3aa: CASSAQDRNSYEQYF
abundance: .; v_gene: TRBV27; j_gene: TRBJ2-7; d_gene: TRBD2; CDR3nt: TGTGCCAGCAGGAGCTCGGGACTAGCGGGAGATCTGAGGTACGAGCAGTACTTC; CDR3aa: CASRSSGLAGDLRYEQYF
abundance: .; v_gene: TRBV11-2; j_gene: TRBJ1-2; d_gene: .; CDR3nt: TGTGCCAGCAGCCCGCACCTGCGGGAGCTCGGCTATGGCTACACCTTC; CDR3aa: CASSPHLRELGYGYTF
abundance: .; v_gene: TRBV24-1; j_gene: TRBJ2-5; d_gene: TRBD2; CDR3nt: TGTGCCACCAGTGATAATGGACTAGCGGGGTTCCAAGAGACCCAGTACTTC; CDR3aa: CATSDNGLAGFQETQYF
abundance: .; v_gene: TRBV6-5; j_gene: TRBJ1-2; d_gene: TRBD1; CDR3nt: TGTGCCAGCAGTTACGGGACAGGGCTTGCTGGCTACACCTTC; CDR3aa: CASSYGTGLAGYTF
abundance: .; v_gene: TRBV11-2; j_gene: TRBJ1-1; d_gene: .; CDR3nt: TGTGCCAGTACTGGTCGGGGTTGGACTGAAGCTTTCTTT; CDR3aa: CASTGRGWTEAFF
abundance: .; v_gene: TRBV19; j_gene: TRBJ1-5; d_gene: TRBD1; CDR3nt: TGTGCCAGTAGTGCAGGCCGACAGGGCGCCTTCAATCAGCCCCAGCATTTT; CDR3aa: CASSAGRQGAFNQPQHF
abundance: .; v_gene: TRBV5-5; j_gene: TRBJ1-2; d_gene: .; CDR3nt: TGTGCCAGCAGCTTGGTCACGACAGCTAACTATGGCTACACCTTC; CDR3aa: CASSLVTTANYGYTF
abundance: many; v_gene: TRBV19; j_gene: TRBJ1-2; d_gene: .; CDR3nt: TGTGCCAGTAGTATAGTACAGGGCCGGGACTATGGCTACACCTTC; CDR3aa: CASSIVQGRDYGYTF
abundance: .; v_gene: TRBV4-1; j_gene: TRBJ2-5; d_gene: TRBD1; CDR3nt: TGCGCCAGCAGCCAAGAGGGACAGGTGGAGACCCAGTACTTC; CDR3aa: CASSQEGQVETQYF
abundance: .; v_gene: TRBV7-8; j_gene: TRBJ1-5; d_gene: .; CDR3nt: TGTGCCAGCAGCCCCGTGGGGATGAGCCTCAGCAATCAGCCCCAGCATTTT; CDR3aa: CASSPVGMSLSNQPQHF
abundance: few; v_gene: TRBV11-3; j_gene: TRBJ2-1; d_gene: TRBD2; CDR3nt: TGTGCCAGCGGGATCCAGACTAGCGGGAGAGATTGCTCCTACAATGAGCAGTTCTTC; CDR3aa: CASGIQTSGRDCSYNEQFF
abundance: few; v_gene: TRBV7-9; j_gene: TRBJ1-5; d_gene: TRBD1; CDR3nt: TGTGCCAGCAGCGCTACAGGGGGTGACAATCAGCCCCAGCATTTT; CDR3aa: CASSATGGDNQPQHF
abundance: .; v_gene: TRBV30; j_gene: TRBJ2-7; d_gene: .; CDR3nt: TGTGCCTGGAGTGTTTTGAGAGAAGGCGAGCAGTACTTC; CDR3aa: CAWSVLREGEQYF
abundance: .; v_gene: TRBV7-6; j_gene: TRBJ1-1; d_gene: .; CDR3nt: TGTGCCAGCAGCCAAACCCCAATAAGGGGCACTGAAGCTTTCTTT; CDR3aa: CASSQTPIRGTEAFF